The next 32 T cell receptor beta chains were all read from a single sample in a study of T-cell reconstitution after alpha-beta-depleted transplantation in children. Unique molecular identifiers featured in how the TCRbeta library was prepared. TCRdb used MiXCR to reprocess the PCR reads, holding one entry per CDR3 protein. In the table there are fewer than 550,000 distinct CDR3 sequences, over 9.5% of which are singletons. This sample comprised PBMCs, obtained before TCRalphabeta/CD19-depleted stem cell transplant. These receptors were obtained from a child aged 2 to 15 with inherited bone marrow failure, due to receive a stem cell transplant.

The sample holds many counts of this clonotype. The V and J genes are TRBV7-9 and TRBJ1-2, with a possible D match to TRBD1 (5 bases). The V end lost 5 bases, the J end lost 9 bases, and 13 bases lay between the germline ends. Germline V CDR1 and CDR2: SEHNR, FQNEAQ (reference sequence). This CDR3 spans 12 amino acids. In DNA form, the CDR3 reads TGTGCCAGCAGCACCTGGGGCCAGAGCTACACCTTC. It translates to CASSTWGQSYTF.

This clonotype was counted at least ten times. The chain combines TRBV20-1 with TRBJ2-3; possibly TRBD1 for D (6 bases). V was cut by 3 bases and J by 3 bases, with 13 bases left in between. The germline gives CDR1 DFQATT, CDR2 SNEGSKA (reference sequence). This CDR3 spans 14 amino acids. The CDR3 spells CSARAGDGTDTQYF. The CDR3, as DNA: TGCAGTGCTAGGGCAGGGGATGGGACAGATACGCAGTATTTT.

This clonotype was seen many times. Here the CDR3 DNA reads TGCAGCGTTCCCTGGAGATCCTACAATGAGCAGTTCTTC. It is translated as CSVPWRSYNEQFF. The chain joins TRBV29-1 to TRBJ2-1; no clear D. V was clipped by 5 bases and J by 1 base, with 9 bases between them. The germline V gene has CDR1 SQVTM and CDR2 ANQGSEA. The CDR3 contains 13 residues.

The sample holds many counts of this clonotype. V gene TRBV5-1 combines with J gene TRBJ2-5; D possibly corresponds to TRBD1 (5 bases). Germline CDR1 reads SGHRS; CDR2 reads YFSETQ. Trimming cost V 7 bases and J 2 bases, with 12 bases left between them. The length of the CDR3 is 13 residues. This CDR3 reads CASYLQGQETQYF. DNA for the CDR3: TGCGCCAGCTATTTGCAGGGTCAAGAGACCCAGTACTTC.

The table lists this clonotype with many counts. The rearrangement links TRBV12-3 or TRBV12-4 to TRBJ2-3, with D uncertain. This CDR3 contains 14 residues. Trimming removed 4 bases from V and 3 bases from J, with 11 bases in between. CDR3 bases: TGTGCCAGCAGTTCATCGGCGGCAACAGATACGCAGTATTTT. Translated: CASSSSAATDTQYF.

This clonotype appeared many times. The rearrangement joins TRBV20-1 to TRBJ2-2; unclear D gene. Germline-derived CDR1 and CDR2 are DFQATT and SNEGSKA (reference sequence). Trimming took 0 bases from V and 2 from J, leaving 7 bases between them. The CDR3 loop spans 14 amino acids. The CDR3 protein is CSARDPKNTGELFF. CDR3 nucleotides: TGCAGTGCTAGAGATCCTAAAAACACCGGGGAGCTGTTTTTT.

This clonotype showed up many times. The rearrangement links TRBV4-2 to TRBJ2-5, with D possibly TRBD1 on 5 matching bases. Trimming pared 0 bases from V and 2 bases from J, leaving 10 bases between. The length of the CDR3 is 15 residues. Germline V lookup: CDR1 LGHNA, CDR2 YNFKEQ. The CDR3 loop is CASSQDQPGQETQYF. Written as DNA, the CDR3 is TGTGCCAGCAGCCAAGATCAGCCAGGGCAAGAGACCCAGTACTTC.

This clonotype was seen at least ten times. This chain links TRBV5-6 with TRBJ2-1; weak D call: TRBD2 (6 bases). This CDR3 has 15 residues. V was pared by 3 bases and J by 1 base, with 11 bases between. In germline, CDR1 is SGHDT, CDR2 YYEEEE. The CDR3 region has the DNA TGTGCCAGCAGCTCCCGGGACTTGTCCTACAATGAGCAGTTCTTC. Protein sequence: CASSSRDLSYNEQFF.

A word on this clonotype: Mismatch with germline at one junction end may stem from a read error. V gene TRBV7-2 combines with J gene TRBJ2-7; a possible D gene is TRBD2 (5 bases). CDR1 SGHTA and CDR2 FQGNSA come from the germline V gene. CDR3 length equals 11 residues. The CDR3 DNA reads TGTGCCAGCAGCTTAGGGTCGGAGAGGGTATTC. Translating it yields CASSLGSERVF.

In this sample, this clonotype turned up a few times. In nucleotides, the CDR3 is TGTGCCAGCAGCGCCGATGGACAGGGGTACGAGCAGTACTTC. The encoded protein is CASSADGQGYEQYF. The V gene is TRBV7-2, the J gene TRBJ2-7; 9 bases match TRBD1. The V and J ends lost 5 bases and 4 bases, in that order; junction bases with no gene match: 6. The CDR3 extends over 14 amino acids. The germline CDR1 and CDR2 sequences are SGHTA and FQGNSA.

This clonotype was counted a few times. V gene TRBV7-6 combines with J gene TRBJ2-3, with 7 bases that match TRBD1. J gave up 8 bases and V 5 bases, and 13 bases lay outside the gene matches. Germline assignment: CDR1 SGHVS and CDR2 FNYEAQ. The CDR3 covers 15 residues. The CDR3 DNA is TGTGCCAGCAGCGTACGGGACAGACCATCGTCTACGCAGTATTTT. Its protein product is CASSVRDRPSSTQYF. Variable domain in full (rest from reference TRBV7-6 and TRBJ2-3): GAGVSQSPRYKVTKRGQDVALRCDPISGHVSLYWYRQALGQGPEFLTYFNYEAQQDKSGLPNDRFSAERPEGSISTLTIQRTEQRDSAMYRCASSVRDRPSSTQYFGPGTRLTVL.

This clonotype was observed many times. J is TRBJ2-7 and V is TRBV7-2; D ambiguous. V gave up 0 bases and J gave up 3 bases, with 9 bases separating them. CDR1 is SGHTA and CDR2 is FQGNSA in the germline V gene. The CDR3 is made up of 14 amino acids. The CDR3 DNA reads as TGTGCCAGCAGCTTAGCTAGGGAAAACTACGAGCAGTACTTC. Amino acids: CASSLARENYEQYF.

This clonotype was recorded at least ten times. The genes are TRBV10-3 and TRBJ1-1; no clear D. The CDR3 length is 14 residues. Germline V gene lookup returns CDR1 ENHRY and CDR2 SYGVKD. Trimming removed 4 bases from V and 1 base from J, with 10 bases in between. The CDR3 DNA is TGTGCCATCAGTGTGGGCCCTACGAACACTGAAGCTTTCTTT. Its protein product is CAISVGPTNTEAFF.

This clonotype has a handful of counts. The genes are TRBV7-8 and TRBJ2-2, with D unclear. Germline V CDR1 and CDR2: SGHVS, FQNEAQ. Trimming removed 0 bases from V and 7 bases from J, with 9 bases in between. This CDR3 spans 14 amino acids. For the CDR3, the DNA is TGTGCCAGCAGCTTAGCGGGCTTTCTCGGGGAGCTGTTTTTT. This sequence encodes CASSLAGFLGELFF.

CDR3: CASSPTSPFSYEQYF. The DNA for the CDR3 is TGTGCCAGCAGCCCGACTAGCCCCTTTTCCTACGAGCAGTACTTC. The chain joins TRBV4-2 to TRBJ2-7, with 7 nucleotides matching TRBD2. The CDR3 contains 15 residues. The V segment lost 4 bases and the J segment 1 base; nucleotides outside the gene matches: 7. Germline-derived CDR1 and CDR2 are LGHNA and YNFKEQ.

The sample holds many counts of this clonotype. The rearrangement uses TRBV10-1 and TRBJ2-1; TRBD2 aligns across 8 bases. The CDR3 spans 16 residues. Germline CDR1 reads WNHNN; CDR2 reads SYGVQD (reference sequence). V lost 0 bases, J lost 4 bases, and 5 bases stayed unmatched. In DNA form, the CDR3 reads TGCGCCAGCAGTGAGTCCCGGGAGGGTCCTTACAATGAGCAGTTCTTC. Its translation is CASSESREGPYNEQFF.

This rearrangement joins TRBV28 to TRBJ2-1, with TRBD2 as a possible D gene (5 bases). V was shortened by 5 bases and J by 10 bases, with 12 bases between the two germline ends. This CDR3 comprises 12 residues. Germline V lookup: CDR1 MDHEN, CDR2 SYDVKM. For the CDR3, the DNA is TGTGCCAGCAGTCCAATTAGCGTGGAGCAGTTCTTC. It is translated as CASSPISVEQFF.

The chain employs TRBV20-1 and TRBJ2-1; TRBD2 matches at 11 bases. Germline V lookup: CDR1 DFQATT, CDR2 SNEGSKA (reference sequence). With V trimmed by 5 bases and J by 0 bases, 15 bases remained unmatched. CDR3 length: 19 residues. CDR3: CSAEKLAGALGSSYNEQFF. In nucleotides, the CDR3 is TGCAGTGCTGAGAAACTAGCGGGAGCGCTTGGGAGCTCCTACAATGAGCAGTTCTTC.

This clonotype has at least ten counts. The chain recombines TRBV27 with TRBJ1-5; D remains unclear. The CDR3 length is 15 residues. Trimming removed 5 bases at V and 0 bases at J, with 11 bases between. Germline V gene data show CDR1 as MNHEY and CDR2 as SMNVEV (reference sequence). CDR3 in DNA: TGTGCCAGCAGTGGAGGATATACTAGCAATCAGCCCCAGCATTTT. Translated, it gives CASSGGYTSNQPQHF.

The chain couples TRBV12-3 or TRBV12-4 to TRBJ1-1; weak D call: TRBD1 (6 bases). This CDR3 contains 14 residues. The germline V and J ends were trimmed by 5 bases and 8 bases, with 18 bases remaining between them. The CDR3 here is CASSTIYRESEAFF. The CDR3 nucleotides are TGTGCCAGCAGTACGATCTACAGGGAATCCGAAGCTTTCTTT.

Note on this clonotype: This could be a read error, since a much larger clone is one nucleotide away. The chain is built from TRBV30 and TRBJ2-1, with 7 bases matching TRBD2. The CDR3 is 14 amino acids. With 2 bases clipped from V and 6 bases from J, the junction kept 7 bases outside the gene matches. Germline CDR1 is GTSNPN and CDR2 is SVGIG (reference sequence). The CDR3 DNA reads TGTGCCTGGAGTACGACTAGCCTTAGCAATGAGCAGTTCTTC. As protein: CAWSTTSLSNEQFF.

This clonotype was detected only a few times. The chain carries TRBV4-2 and TRBJ2-7, with D maybe TRBD2 (7 bases). V was cut by 3 bases and J by 2 bases, with 14 bases left in between. The CDR3 runs to 15 residues. CDR1 is LGHNA, CDR2 YNFKEQ, per germline. Here the CDR3 reads CASSQDGGAPYEQYF. The CDR3 bases are TGTGCCAGCAGCCAGGATGGGGGGGCCCCCTACGAGCAGTACTTC.

This chain links TRBV5-1 with TRBJ2-2; unclear D gene. The CDR3 runs 12 residues. Per the germline V gene, CDR1 is SGHRS and CDR2 is YFSETQ. V was cut by 6 bases and J by 2 bases, with 5 bases left in between. In DNA, the CDR3 is TGCGCCAGCAACATTAACACCGGGGAGCTGTTTTTT. This codes for CASNINTGELFF. The entire variable domain, with the rest obtained from reference TRBV5-1 and TRBJ2-2, is as follows: KAGVTQTPRYLIKTRGQQVTLSCSPISGHRSVSWYQQTPGQGLQFLFEYFSETQRNKGNFPGRFSGRQFSNSRSEMNVSTLELGDSALYLCASNINTGELFFGEGSRLTVL.

At least ten counts were recorded for this clonotype. The rearrangement joins TRBV28 to TRBJ1-6, with no clear D. Trimming left V 4 bases short and J 9 bases short, with 4 bases between. The CDR3 has 11 amino acids. CDR1 and CDR2 from the germline V gene are MDHEN and SYDVKM. As DNA, the CDR3 is TGTGCCAGCAGTTCCCCTTCACCCCTCCACTTT. It is translated as CASSSPSPLHF.

This clonotype has ten or more counts. This chain connects TRBV10-3 to TRBJ2-3; no reliable D call. Germline CDR1 is ENHRY and CDR2 is SYGVKD. V dropped 6 bases and J dropped 2 bases, with 6 bases sitting between them. This CDR3 is built from 12 residues. CDR3 residues: CAIRDHTDTQYF. The CDR3 DNA follows: TGTGCCATCAGGGACCACACAGATACGCAGTATTTT.

Here the CDR3 reads CSARIQREENEQFF. The CDR3 DNA is TGCAGTGCTAGGATTCAGCGGGAGGAAAATGAGCAGTTCTTC. The chain carries TRBV20-1 and TRBJ2-1, with TRBD2 identical over 9 bases. This CDR3 contains 14 residues. Per the germline V gene, CDR1 is DFQATT and CDR2 is SNEGSKA (reference sequence). V trimming: 3 bases; J trimming: 7 bases; junction bases outside the gene matches: 7.

This chain links TRBV20-1 with TRBJ2-3; the match to TRBD1 covers 8 bases. This CDR3 has 17 residues. Per germline, CDR1 DFQATT and CDR2 SNEGSKA (reference sequence). Trimming took 3 bases from V and 1 from J; bases not matched to a gene: 12. CDR3 region: CSASSLRGQGGTDTQYF. The CDR3 coding sequence is TGCAGTGCTAGTTCACTCCGCGGACAGGGAGGCACAGATACGCAGTATTTT.

The chain has TRBV21-1 and TRBJ2-1; TRBD1 is the table's D call, not checked against the DNA. TRBV21-1 is reported as a pseudogene. The CDR3 length is 19 residues. This CDR3 reads CASSKSHGQGGRGDNEQFF. CDR3 bases: TGTGCCAGCAGCAAATCCCATGGACAGGGAGGAAGAGGCGACAATGAGCAGTTCTTC.

This clonotype was recorded many times. The rearrangement links TRBV29-1 to TRBJ2-5; TRBD2 is a possible D gene (7 bases). The CDR3 consists of 14 residues. The V gene lost 6 bases and the J gene lost 4 bases, with 18 bases spanning the gap. Germline-derived CDR1 and CDR2 are SQVTM and ANQGSEA. DNA for the CDR3: TGCAGCGTCCCCGTGTTGCGGGGGCGAGAGACCCAGTACTTC. It is translated as CSVPVLRGRETQYF.

This clonotype was observed many times. The chain uses TRBV15 and TRBJ2-1; either TRBD1 or TRBD2 may fit D (5 bases each). This CDR3 has 13 amino acids. Germline assignment: CDR1 LNHNV and CDR2 YYDKDF (reference sequence). V lost 4 bases to trimming and J lost 6 bases, with 10 bases between them. As DNA, the CDR3 is TGTGCCACCAGCACGGGACGGGTCAATGAGCAGTTCTTC. Translating gives CATSTGRVNEQFF.

This clonotype was observed a few times. This rearrangement joins TRBV4-2 to TRBJ2-1; TRBD1 aligns across 9 bases. This CDR3 is built from 22 residues. The V gene's germline CDR1 is LGHNA and CDR2 YNFKEQ. After removal of 4 bases from V and 7 bases from J, the junction contained 29 bases not matched to a gene. Written as DNA, the CDR3 is TGTGCCAGCAGCCCTACGCCCCTCAACCTCCGGGACAGGGTGTTAGGCGGAAATGAGCAGTTCTTC. Encoded protein: CASSPTPLNLRDRVLGGNEQFF.

Comment on this clonotype: A read error is likely, as this CDR3 ends without the conserved phenylalanine or tryptophan. The chain recombines TRBV30 with TRBJ2-7, with no clear D. Germline CDR1 is GTSNPN and CDR2 is SVGIG (reference sequence). The CDR3 loop spans 13 amino acids. Trimming took 1 base from V and 2 from J, leaving 9 bases between them. The CDR3: CAWSDGNPYEQYY. CDR3 bases: TGTGCCTGGAGTGACGGCAACCCCTACGAGCAGTACTAC.